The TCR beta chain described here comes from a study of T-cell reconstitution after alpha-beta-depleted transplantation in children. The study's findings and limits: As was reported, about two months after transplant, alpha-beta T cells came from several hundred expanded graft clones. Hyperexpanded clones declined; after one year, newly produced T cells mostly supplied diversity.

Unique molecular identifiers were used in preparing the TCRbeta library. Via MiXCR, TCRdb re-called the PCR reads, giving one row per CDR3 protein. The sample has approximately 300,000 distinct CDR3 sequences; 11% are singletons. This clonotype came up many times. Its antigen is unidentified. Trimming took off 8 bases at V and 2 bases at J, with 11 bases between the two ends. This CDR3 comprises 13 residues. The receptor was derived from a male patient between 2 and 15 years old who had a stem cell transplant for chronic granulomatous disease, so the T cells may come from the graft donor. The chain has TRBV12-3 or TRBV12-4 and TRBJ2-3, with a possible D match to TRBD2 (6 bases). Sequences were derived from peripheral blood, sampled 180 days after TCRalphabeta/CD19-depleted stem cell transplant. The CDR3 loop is CASRDWDTDTQYF. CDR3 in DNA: TGTGCCAGCCGGGACTGGGACACAGATACGCAGTATTTT.